The 18 T cell receptor beta chains reported below all come from one sample, sequenced in a study of OX40 agonist ivuxolimab in advanced cancers. Library construction relied on the immunoSEQ multiplex PCR assay. The source is immuneACCESS, and TCRdb retained only in-frame sequences with V and J called. Part of the clones is not carried over; for the studies checked, unresolved V genes explain less than half of this, and the remainder is unexplained. The sample table records about 86,000 clones; more than 80% of these occur just once. Of the sample, roughly 9.3% falls within the top ten clones. The material was CD4+ or CD8+ T cells sorted from blood, obtained in a trial of the OX40 agonist ivuxolimab. The receptors here all came from an adult with an advanced solid tumor such as melanoma, head and neck, liver or kidney cancer.

The chain links TRBV29-1 to TRBJ2-7, with TRBD1 matching over 8 bases. This CDR3 has 12 residues. Germline CDR1 SQVTM, CDR2 ANQGSEA. The CDR3 DNA follows: TGCTCCGGTGGGACAGGAGGTACCGAGCAGTACTTC. The encoded protein is CSGGTGGTEQYF.

The CDR3 DNA reads TGTGCCAGCAGCCCCGTGAGGGGCACTAATGAAAAACTGTTTTTT. It yields the protein CASSPVRGTNEKLFF. The chain is built from TRBV16 and TRBJ1-4, with D possibly matching TRBD1 (5 bases). This CDR3 is 15 amino acids long. Germline V lookup: CDR1 KGHSY, CDR2 FQNENV. With 4 bases removed from V and 2 bases from J, the gap between germline ends came to 11 bases. The full variable domain, completed using reference TRBV16 and TRBJ1-4, is GEEVAQTPKHLVRGEGQKAKLYCAPIKGHSYVFWYQQVLKNEFKFLISFQNENVFDETGMPKERFSAKCLPNSPCSLEIQATKLEDSAVYFCASSPVRGTNEKLFFGSGTQLSVL.

J is TRBJ2-3 and V is TRBV11-2; 7 bases are a match to TRBD1. Germline V gene lookup returns CDR1 SGHAT and CDR2 FQNNGV. The length of the CDR3 is 15 residues. V gave up 3 bases and J gave up 0 bases; unmatched junction bases: 3. This chain's CDR3 is CASSLGQISTDTQYF. The CDR3 coding sequence is TGTGCCAGCAGCTTGGGACAGATAAGCACAGATACGCAGTATTTT.

The chain uses TRBV4-1 and TRBJ2-3; D perhaps matches TRBD1 (5 bases). Looked up from germline, CDR1 is MGHRA and CDR2 is YSYEKL. Trimming left V 1 base short and J 4 bases short, with 12 bases between. The CDR3 runs to 15 residues. DNA for the CDR3: TGCGCCAGCAGCCAAGTATCAGGGTTCCCAGATACGCAGTATTTT. The encoded protein is CASSQVSGFPDTQYF.

The V gene is TRBV4-1, the J gene TRBJ2-7; D gene unclear. The V end lost 1 base, the J end lost 6 bases, and 13 bases lay between the germline ends. The CDR3 is made up of 14 amino acids. Germline assignment: CDR1 MGHRA and CDR2 YSYEKL. The CDR3 protein is CASSQASFVPEQYF. CDR3 nucleotides: TGCGCCAGCAGCCAAGCCTCCTTCGTCCCCGAGCAGTACTTC.

V and J are TRBV27 and TRBJ2-7; TRBD2 agrees at 15 bases. CDR1 and CDR2 (germline): MNHEY, SMNVEV (reference sequence). With V trimmed by 4 bases and J by 2 bases, 6 bases remained unmatched. This CDR3 is 17 amino acids long. The CDR3 DNA sequence: TGTGCCAGCAGTTACCCGGGACTAGCGGGAGGACCCTACGAGCAGTACTTC. This translates into CASSYPGLAGGPYEQYF.

This chain links TRBV7-9 with TRBJ1-4, with 7 nucleotides matching TRBD1. The CDR3 has 18 residues. Per the germline V gene, CDR1 is SEHNR and CDR2 is FQNEAQ (reference sequence). The J segment lost 6 bases and the V segment lost 5 bases, leaving 18 bases of the junction unmatched. CDR3 DNA sequence: TGTGCCAGCAGCCGATACCCCTGGGCGGGACAGTATTATGAAAAACTGTTTTTT. Translating it yields CASSRYPWAGQYYEKLFF. Full variable domain (rest looked up from reference TRBV7-9 and TRBJ1-4): DTGVSQNPRHKITKRGQNVTFRCDPISEHNRLYWYRQTLGQGPEFLTYFQNEAQLEKSRLLSDRFSAERPKGSFSTLEIQRTEQGDSAMYLCASSRYPWAGQYYEKLFFGSGTQLSVL.

This clone was seen only a few times. The chain uses TRBV7-9 and TRBJ2-4, with 11 bases that match TRBD1. The CDR3 totals 15 residues. Germline V gene lookup returns CDR1 SEHNR and CDR2 FQNEAQ (reference sequence). J gave up 7 bases and V 5 bases, and 7 bases lay outside the gene matches. For the CDR3, the DNA is TGTGCCAGCAGCACCCGGACAGGGGGCAGGAACATTCAGTACTTC. This sequence encodes CASSTRTGGRNIQYF.

V is TRBV7-2 and J is TRBJ1-1; no definite D call. The germline gives CDR1 SGHTA, CDR2 FQGNSA. The CDR3 runs to 11 residues. V was shortened by 3 bases and J by 9 bases, with 8 bases between the two germline ends. In DNA form, the CDR3 reads TGTGCCAGCAGCTTCGACCCCAAAGCTTTCTTT. It codes for CASSFDPKAFF.

This clone was observed once. The CDR3 is CASSLREDYEQYF. CDR3 sequence (DNA): TGTGCCAGCAGCTTGCGGGAGGACTACGAGCAGTACTTC. The chain links TRBV5-6 to TRBJ2-7; 7 positions agree with TRBD2. Germline values: CDR1 SGHDT, CDR2 YYEEEE. With 1 base clipped from V and 3 bases from J, the junction kept 1 base outside the gene matches. The CDR3 has 13 residues.

The V call is TRBV14, the J call TRBJ1-1; TRBD1 agrees at 7 bases. V shed 4 bases, J shed 6 bases, and the junction held 5 bases outside the gene matches. This CDR3 comprises 13 residues. From germline, CDR1 is SGHDN and CDR2 FVKESK. The CDR3 DNA reads as TGTGCCAGCAGCCTGACAGGGTCGGCTGAAGCTTTCTTT. Encoded protein: CASSLTGSAEAFF.

The V gene is TRBV5-8, the J gene TRBJ2-3; D remains unclear. V lost 1 base and J lost 5, with 2 bases in between. This CDR3 is 11 amino acids long. Germline V gives CDR1 SGHTS, CDR2 YDEGEE. The CDR3 DNA follows: TGTGCCAGCAGCTTGCGAGATACGCAGTATTTT. Translation gives CASSLRDTQYF.

The CDR3 sequence: CASSPTGTGVGEQYF. The CDR3, as DNA: TGTGCCAGTAGTCCGACCGGGACAGGGGTCGGGGAGCAGTACTTC. The chain uses TRBV19 and TRBJ2-7, with 10 bases aligning to TRBD1. This CDR3 is 15 amino acids long. Trimming cost V 5 bases and J 7 bases; bases outside gene matches: 11. The germline V gene encodes CDR1 LNHDA and CDR2 SQIVND (reference sequence). The full variable domain, in which reference TRBV19 and TRBJ2-7 provide the parts outside the CDR3, is DGGITQSPKYLFRKEGQNVTLSCEQNLNHDAMYWYRQDPGQGLRLIYYSQIVNDFQKGDIAEGYSVSREKKESFPLTVTSAQKNPTAFYLCASSPTGTGVGEQYFGPGTRLTVT.

This sequence joins TRBV5-8 and TRBJ2-7; 7 positions match TRBD1. Germline trimming cut 0 bases from V and 4 bases from J; bases unmatched to any gene: 7. Germline CDR1 is SGHTS and CDR2 is YDEGEE. The length of the CDR3 is 15 residues. CDR3 bases: TGTGCCAGCAGCTTGGTACCGGACAGGCAGTACGAGCAGTACTTC. It codes for CASSLVPDRQYEQYF.

The chain recombines TRBV19 with TRBJ1-2; D is perhaps TRBD1 (5 bases). V dropped 7 bases and J dropped 4 bases, with 16 bases sitting between them. The CDR3 has 14 amino acids. The germline CDR1 and CDR2 sequences are LNHDA and SQIVND (reference sequence). DNA of the CDR3: TGTGCCAGTACTCCTGGGAGGGGAGGCTATGGCTACACCTTC. It codes for CASTPGRGGYGYTF. Full variable domain (rest looked up from reference TRBV19 and TRBJ1-2): DGGITQSPKYLFRKEGQNVTLSCEQNLNHDAMYWYRQDPGQGLRLIYYSQIVNDFQKGDIAEGYSVSREKKESFPLTVTSAQKNPTAFYLCASTPGRGGYGYTFGSGTRLTVV.

In its sample, this clone was seen a few times. The CDR3 region is CASSLMPGQGNEQYF. CDR3 nucleotides: TGTGCCAGCAGTTTAATGCCGGGACAGGGTAACGAGCAGTACTTC. The rearrangement joins TRBV27 to TRBJ2-7; 9 positions match TRBD1. Unmatched junction bases numbered 7, after V lost 2 bases and J lost 5 bases. This CDR3 is built from 15 residues. Germline CDR1 MNHEY, CDR2 SMNVEV (reference sequence).

This clone was observed a single time. This chain connects TRBV5-1 to TRBJ1-4, with no clear D. The CDR3 contains 16 residues. Trimming took 0 bases from V and 7 from J, leaving 16 bases between them. Germline CDR1 is SGHRS and CDR2 is YFSETQ. CDR3 loop: CASSLGYGEVAEKLFF. CDR3 DNA sequence: TGCGCCAGCAGCTTGGGCTACGGGGAAGTGGCTGAAAAACTGTTTTTT.

This chain uses TRBV19 with TRBJ1-1, with no clear D. Trimming cost V 3 bases and J 0 bases, with 11 bases left between them. CDR1 and CDR2 (germline): LNHDA, SQIVND (reference sequence). The CDR3 contains 15 residues. The CDR3 DNA sequence: TGTGCCAGTAGTATGGAGCGCGGGATGAACACTGAAGCTTTCTTT. This codes for CASSMERGMNTEAFF. The full variable domain, its missing parts supplied by reference TRBV19 and TRBJ1-1, is DGGITQSPKYLFRKEGQNVTLSCEQNLNHDAMYWYRQDPGQGLRLIYYSQIVNDFQKGDIAEGYSVSREKKESFPLTVTSAQKNPTAFYLCASSMERGMNTEAFFGQGTRLTVV.